The clone carrying this T cell receptor beta chain was counted between two and nine times. Its antigen is currently unknown. V was shortened by 4 bases and J by 1 base, with 16 bases between the two germline ends. The germline V gene encodes CDR1 SGHTA and CDR2 FQGNSA. This CDR3 spans 16 amino acids. These data are taken from a study of CD8 T cells in ankylosing spondylitis. Study-level results: The disease-linked clones had a CD8+ phenotype and low blood frequencies. What appeared characteristic of ankylosing spondylitis blood was a TCR beta motif of eight highly homologous variants.

Quantitative 5'-RACE with molecular barcodes generated TCR beta libraries. One entry per CDR3 protein results from TCRdb running MiXCR on the 5' RACE reads. Of fewer than 50,000 distinct CDR3 sequences detected, more than 9.5% appear once; the ten largest clones hold approximately 1.5%. This chain connects TRBV7-2 to TRBJ2-5; D is ambiguous. Sequencing was performed on blood, either unsorted or a sorted T cell fraction (not recorded which). The origin of this receptor is a male donor with ankylosing spondylitis or in good health (not recorded which). CDR3: CASSSIGPSSQETQYF. CDR3 coding DNA: TGTGCCAGCAGCTCGATCGGGCCGTCCTCCCAAGAGACCCAGTACTTC. The whole variable domain, filled in from reference TRBV7-2 and TRBJ2-5, reads GAGVSQSPSNKVTEKGKDVELRCDPISGHTALYWYRQSLGQGLEFLIYFQGNSAPDKSGLPSDRFSAERTGGSVSTLTIQRTQQEDSAVYLCASSSIGPSSQETQYFGPGTRLLVL.